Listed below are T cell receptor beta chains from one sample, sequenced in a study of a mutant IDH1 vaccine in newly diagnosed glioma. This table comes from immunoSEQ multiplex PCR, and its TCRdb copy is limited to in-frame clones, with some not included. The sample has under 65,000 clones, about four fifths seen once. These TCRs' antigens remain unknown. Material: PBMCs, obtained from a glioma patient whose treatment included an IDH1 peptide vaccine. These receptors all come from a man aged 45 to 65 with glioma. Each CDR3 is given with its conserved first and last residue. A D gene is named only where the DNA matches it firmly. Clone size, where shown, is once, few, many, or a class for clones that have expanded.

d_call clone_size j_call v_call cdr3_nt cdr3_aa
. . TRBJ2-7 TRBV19 TGTGCCAGTAGTATAAGGGGAACAACAGGTAGCTCCTACGAGCAGTACTTC CASSIRGTTGSSYEQYF
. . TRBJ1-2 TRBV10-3 TGTGCCATCAGTGGCCGGGGGCAGATTAACTATGGCTACACCTTC CAISGRGQINYGYTF
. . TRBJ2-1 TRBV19 TGTGCCAGTAGTATAGGAACACGCACCGGAGCAGAGCAGTTCTTC CASSIGTRTGAEQFF
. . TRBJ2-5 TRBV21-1 . CASSGPLYQCRQTQYF
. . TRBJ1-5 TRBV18 TGTGCCAGCTCCCCGGGGCTTAATCAGCCCCAGCATTTT CASSPGLNQPQHF
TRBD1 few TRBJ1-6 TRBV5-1 TGCGCCAGCAGCTTGAAGGGACAGGGGAGCTCACCCCTCCACTTT CASSLKGQGSSPLHF
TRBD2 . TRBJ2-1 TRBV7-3 TGTGCCAGCAGCCCTATAGCGGGGTACAATGAGCAGTTCTTC CASSPIAGYNEQFF
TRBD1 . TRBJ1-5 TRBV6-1 TGTGCCAGCAGAAGGACAGGGGAAGGTCAGCCCCAGCATTTT CASRRTGEGQPQHF
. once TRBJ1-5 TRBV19 TGTGCCAGTAGGAGGGGGGGGGCTGGGCAGCCCCAGCATTTT CASRRGGAGQPQHF
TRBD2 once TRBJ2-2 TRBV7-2 TGTGCCAGCAGCCCAAGACTAGCTTTCACCGGGGAGCTGTTTTTT CASSPRLAFTGELFF
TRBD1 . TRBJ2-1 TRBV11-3 TGTGCCAGCAGCGACCGGGACAGGGGGCTCAATGAGCAGTTCTTC CASSDRDRGLNEQFF
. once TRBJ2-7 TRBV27 TGTGCCAGCAGTGGGTCCTCCTACGAGCAGTACTTC CASSGSSYEQYF
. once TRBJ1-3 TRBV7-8 TGTGCCAGCAGCCCAGACTACGGAAACACCATATATTTT CASSPDYGNTIYF
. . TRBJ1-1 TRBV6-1 TGTGCCAGCAGTGAAGGGGGGGGGAGCACTGAAGCTTTCTTT CASSEGGGSTEAFF
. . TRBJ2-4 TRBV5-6 TGTGCCAGCAGCGGCGCCGGGGTAAACATTCAGTACTTC CASSGAGVNIQYF
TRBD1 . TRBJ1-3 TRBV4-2 TGTGCCAGCAGCGTACAGACAGGGGTCGGTGGAAACACCATATATTTT CASSVQTGVGGNTIYF
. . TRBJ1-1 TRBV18 TGTGCCAGCTCACCAAATAACCCCAGTTTTTCTGAAGCTTTCTTT CASSPNNPSFSEAFF
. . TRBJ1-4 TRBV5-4 TGTGCCAGCAGCTTAGGAGGGACCAATGAAAAACTGTTTTTT CASSLGGTNEKLFF
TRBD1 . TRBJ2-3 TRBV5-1 TGCGCCAGCAGCTTGGAAGGGGGCCAGGATACGCAGTATTTT CASSLEGGQDTQYF
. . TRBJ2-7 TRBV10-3 TGTGCCATCAGTGCTTCCGGGACAAACTCCTACGAGCAGTACTTC CAISASGTNSYEQYF
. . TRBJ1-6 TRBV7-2 TGTGCCAGCAGTAAGATGGGACCCCTCCACTTT CASSKMGPLHF
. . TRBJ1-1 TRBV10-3 TGTGCCATCAGTGAGTCCCTAAACACTGAAGCTTTCTTT CAISESLNTEAFF
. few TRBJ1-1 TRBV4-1 TGCGCCAGCAGCCAAGGGGTGACGGCGAACACTGAAGCTTTCTTT CASSQGVTANTEAFF
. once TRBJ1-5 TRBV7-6 TGTGCCAGCAGCCGAGGGCTTAGCAATCAGCCCCAGCATTTT CASSRGLSNQPQHF
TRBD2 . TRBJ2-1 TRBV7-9 TGTGCCCTGACTAGCGGGGTGAATGAGCAGTTCTTC CALTSGVNEQFF
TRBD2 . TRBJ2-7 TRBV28 TGTGCCAGCAGTTTGGCTAGCGGGAGAGACGAGCAGTACTTC CASSLASGRDEQYF
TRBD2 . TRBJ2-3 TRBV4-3 TGCGCCAGCAGCCAAGAGGCTAGCGGGGGATTCACAGATACGCAGTATTTT CASSQEASGGFTDTQYF
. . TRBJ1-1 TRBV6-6 TGTGCCAGCAGTTACTCGTACGGGGACACTGAAGCTTTCTTT CASSYSYGDTEAFF
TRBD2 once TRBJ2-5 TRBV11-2 TGTGCCAGCAGCACCGGCCGCACTAGCGTGGAGACCCAGTACTTC CASSTGRTSVETQYF
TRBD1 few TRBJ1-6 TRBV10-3 TGTGCCATCAGTGAAGGACAGGGGGCTGGATCACCCCTCCACTTT CAISEGQGAGSPLHF
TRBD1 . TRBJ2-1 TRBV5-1 TGCGCCAGCAGCATAAGGACAGGGAACGATGAGCAGTTCTTC CASSIRTGNDEQFF
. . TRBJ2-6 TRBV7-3 TGTGCCTTGAGCAGGGGAGAAAAATCTGGGGCCAACGTCCTGACTTTC CALSRGEKSGANVLTF
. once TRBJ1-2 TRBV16 TGTGCCAGCAGACCTTCCAGGGGCGCCCTCTTAGGCTACACCTTC CASRPSRGALLGYTF
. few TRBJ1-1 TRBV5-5 TGTGCCAGCACCAGACCTGGACAGTCTGAAGCTTTCTTT CASTRPGQSEAFF
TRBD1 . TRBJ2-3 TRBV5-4 TGTGCCAGCAGCTCTAACGGACAGGGAGATACGCAGTATTTT CASSSNGQGDTQYF
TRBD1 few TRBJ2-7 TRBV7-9 TGTGCCAGCAGCTTATACCAGGGGGCCTCCTACGAGCAGTACTTC CASSLYQGASYEQYF
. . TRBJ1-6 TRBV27 TGTGCCAGCCGCCCAGGGGTATCCTCACCCCTCCACTTT CASRPGVSSPLHF
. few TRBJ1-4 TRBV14 TGTGCCAGCAGCCAAGACGCAGGCGCCGGTGAAAAACTGTTTTTT CASSQDAGAGEKLFF
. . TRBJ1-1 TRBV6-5 TGTGCCAGCAGTTACCAGGGCTCGACTGAAGCTTTCTTT CASSYQGSTEAFF
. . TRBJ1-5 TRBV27 TGTGCCAGCAGTCCCACCGGCAGGGCTGGAAGCAATCAGCCCCAGCATTTT CASSPTGRAGSNQPQHF
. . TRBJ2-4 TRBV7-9 TGTGCCAGCAGCTTAGGCCTCGCTGCGGACATTCAGTACTTC CASSLGLAADIQYF
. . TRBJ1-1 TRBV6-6 TGTGCCAGCAGACCACTCAGGGATAGCGGTGAAGCTTTCTTT CASRPLRDSGEAFF
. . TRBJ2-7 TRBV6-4 TGTGCCAGCAATCGAAGGGGAAGCAGATCTATTTACGAGCAGTACTTC CASNRRGSRSIYEQYF
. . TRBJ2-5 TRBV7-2 TGTGCCAGCAGCTTAAGCGGCGGGACCCAGTACTTC CASSLSGGTQYF
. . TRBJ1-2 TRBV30 TGTGCCTCCTACGTGCGGCTGGGCTATGGCTACACCTTC CASYVRLGYGYTF
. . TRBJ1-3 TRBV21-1 TGTGCCAGTCCTTCGGGCGGCTCTGGAAACACCATATATTTT CASPSGGSGNTIYF
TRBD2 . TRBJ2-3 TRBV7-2 TGTGCCAGCAGTCGGGGGGGGACCGGAGCTGGTACGCAGTATTTT CASSRGGTGAGTQYF
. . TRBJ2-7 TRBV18 TGTGCCAGCTCCGGGAGTAGGACAACCGTCCGCTACGAGCAGTACTTC CASSGSRTTVRYEQYF
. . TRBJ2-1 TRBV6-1 TGTGCCAGCAGTGAAGGCCGGCCCTACAATGAGCAGTTCTTC CASSEGRPYNEQFF
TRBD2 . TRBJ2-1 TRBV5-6 TGTGCCTCTAGGCGGGAGCGGGGAGCCTACAATGAGCAGTTCTTC CASRRERGAYNEQFF
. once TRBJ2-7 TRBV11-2 TGTGCCAGCAGCTTAGAGTTCTACGAGCAGTACTTC CASSLEFYEQYF
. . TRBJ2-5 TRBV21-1 TGTGCCAGCAGCAAACGTCGGTGGGGGGTAGAGACCCAGTACTTC CASSKRRWGVETQYF
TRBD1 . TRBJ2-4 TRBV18 TGTGCCAGCTCACCCCCCGGGACAGTAAAAAACATTCAGTACTTC CASSPPGTVKNIQYF